This is a list of T cell receptor beta chains from one sample in a study of T cell repertoires in cytomegalovirus infection. One entry per CDR3 protein results from TCRdb running MiXCR on the reads. Of approximately 1,000,000 distinct CDR3 sequences in the sample, 30% to 40% were seen once. Antigens of these TCRs are unknown. Material: cultured CD8+ T cells from PBMCs, obtained from culture after CMV antigen stimulation. The origin of the receptors is a human donor in good health (CMV status not recorded). Some clones in this sample may be carry-over from other donors' samples. Both conserved end residues are part of each CDR3. D genes are given only for firm matches. Only part of the rows carry a size: once, few, many, or a class if the clone is expanded.

clone_size d_call j_call v_call cdr3_length cdr3_nt cdr3_aa
NA TRBD2 TRBJ2-1 TRBV7-8 15 TGTGCCAGCAGCATTAGCGGGGTCCTCTACAATGAGCAGTTCTTC CASSISGVLYNEQFF
many NA TRBJ1-1 TRBV7-2 14 TGTGCCAGCAGCTTAGACCCCCAAGTCACTGAAGCTTTCTTT CASSLDPQVTEAFF
NA TRBD2 TRBJ2-1 TRBV6-4 17 TGTGCCAGCAGTGAAGCTAGCGGGGGCCACTATTACAATGAGCAGTTCTTC CASSEASGGHYYNEQFF
NA NA TRBJ2-2 TRBV10-3 12 TGTGCCATCAGTGAGGCTGTCGGGGAGCTGTTTTTT CAISEAVGELFF
NA NA TRBJ1-5 TRBV10-3 14 TGTGCCATCAGTGAGTCGAACAGGGCCCAGCCCCAGCATTTT CAISESNRAQPQHF
few TRBD1 TRBJ1-4 TRBV7-6 15 TGTGCCAGCAGCCTCCGGGACAGTTTAAATGAAAAACTGTTTTTT CASSLRDSLNEKLFF
many TRBD1 TRBJ2-5 TRBV10-3 15 TGTGCCATCAGTGAAGGGACAGGGGTGGGTGAGACCCAGTACTTC CAISEGTGVGETQYF
many NA TRBJ1-1 TRBV7-9 15 TGTGCCAGCAGCTTAAGGGCCGAAGGAGGCACTGAAGCTTTCTTT CASSLRAEGGTEAFF
NA TRBD1 TRBJ2-1 TRBV5-1 17 TGCGCCAGCAGCGGACAGGGGGTCCTTAGCTCCTACAATGAGCAGTTCTTC CASSGQGVLSSYNEQFF
few NA TRBJ2-1 TRBV18 15 TGTGCCAGCTCACCAGAGGGCAGGGTAACGGTTGAGCAGTTCTTC CASSPEGRVTVEQFF
few TRBD1 TRBJ2-6 TRBV12-3/TRBV12-4 16 TGTGCCAGCCAGGGGCTCCAGGGGGCTGGGGCCAACGTCCTGACTTTC CASQGLQGAGANVLTF
NA NA TRBJ2-7 TRBV13 14 TGTGCCAGCAGCTTTGGCGGGGTGGAATACGAGCAGTACTTC CASSFGGVEYEQYF
few NA TRBJ1-2 TRBV7-9 13 TGTGCCAGCAGCCTACAGAGCTCTGATGGCTACACCTTC CASSLQSSDGYTF
few TRBD1 TRBJ2-1 TRBV6-2/TRBV6-3 16 TGTGCCAGCAGTTACTCGTCTGAGGGGGCCCTTAATGAGCAGTTCTTC CASSYSSEGALNEQFF
NA NA TRBJ2-1 TRBV6-1 16 TGTGCCAGCAGTTCAGAATTATGGGGGACCTACAATGAGCAGTTCTTC CASSSELWGTYNEQFF
few NA TRBJ1-1 TRBV3-1 15 TGTGCCAGCAGCCACGCGTGGGGGGATAGCACTGAAGCTTTCTTT CASSHAWGDSTEAFF
NA NA TRBJ1-5 TRBV6-1 14 TGTGCCAGCAGGGACAGTCGTAGCAATCAGCCCCAGCATTTT CASRDSRSNQPQHF